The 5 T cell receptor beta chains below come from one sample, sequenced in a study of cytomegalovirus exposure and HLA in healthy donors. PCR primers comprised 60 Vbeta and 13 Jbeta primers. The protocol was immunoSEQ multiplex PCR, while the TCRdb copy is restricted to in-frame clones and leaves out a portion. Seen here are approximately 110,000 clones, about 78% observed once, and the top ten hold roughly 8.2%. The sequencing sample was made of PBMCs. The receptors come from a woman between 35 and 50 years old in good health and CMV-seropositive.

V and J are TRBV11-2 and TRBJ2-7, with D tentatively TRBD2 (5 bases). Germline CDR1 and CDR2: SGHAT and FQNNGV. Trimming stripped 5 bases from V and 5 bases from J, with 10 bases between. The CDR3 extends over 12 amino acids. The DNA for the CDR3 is TGTGCCAGCAGCCCCGGGGTGGACGAGCAGTACTTC. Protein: CASSPGVDEQYF.

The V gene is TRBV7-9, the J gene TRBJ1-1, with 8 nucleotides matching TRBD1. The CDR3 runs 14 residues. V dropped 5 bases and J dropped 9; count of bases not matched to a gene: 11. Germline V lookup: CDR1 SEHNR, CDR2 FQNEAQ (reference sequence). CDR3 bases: TGTGCCAGCAGCACACCCGACAGGGGAGGGAAAGCTTTCTTT. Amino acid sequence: CASSTPDRGGKAFF.

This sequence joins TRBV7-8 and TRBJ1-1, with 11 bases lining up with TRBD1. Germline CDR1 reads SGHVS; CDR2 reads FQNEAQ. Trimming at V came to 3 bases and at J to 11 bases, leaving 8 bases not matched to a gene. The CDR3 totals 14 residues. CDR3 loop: CASSLITDRGPAFF. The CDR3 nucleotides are TGTGCCAGCAGCTTGATTACGGACAGGGGGCCGGCTTTCTTT.

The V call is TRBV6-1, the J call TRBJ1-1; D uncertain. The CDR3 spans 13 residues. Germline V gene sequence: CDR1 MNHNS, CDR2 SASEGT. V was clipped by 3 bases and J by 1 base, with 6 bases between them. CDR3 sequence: CASSDRGNTEAFF. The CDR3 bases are TGTGCCAGCAGTGATCGAGGGAACACTGAAGCTTTCTTT.

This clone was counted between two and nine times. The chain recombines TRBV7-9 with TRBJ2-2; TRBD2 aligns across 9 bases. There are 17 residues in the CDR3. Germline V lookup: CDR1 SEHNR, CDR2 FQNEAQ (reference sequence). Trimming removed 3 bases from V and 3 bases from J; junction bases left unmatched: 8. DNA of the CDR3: TGTGCCAGCAGCTTCGGTAGCGGGGGACGGGACACCGGGGAGCTGTTTTTT. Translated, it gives CASSFGSGGRDTGELFF.